This paragraph reports one T cell receptor beta chain. This entry comes from a study of blood T cell repertoires in COVID-19. Sequencing was performed with immunoSEQ multiplex PCR; in TCRdb, only in-frame clones are kept and a portion is missing. The sample records approximately 330,000 clones, 85% to 90% being singletons. The origin of this receptor is a woman aged 40 to 49 with COVID-19, enrolled during active disease. Sequenced material: peripheral blood.

The CDR3 nucleotides are TGCGCCAGCAGCTCCCCCCTGGGTGAGGGTGCCTACGAGCAGTACTTC. This encodes CASSSPLGEGAYEQYF. V usage is TRBV5-1 and J usage is TRBJ2-7, with D perhaps TRBD2 (5 bases). This CDR3 has 16 amino acids. The ends were cut back, 3 bases at V and 2 bases at J, with 18 bases in the middle. Looked up from germline, CDR1 is SGHRS and CDR2 is YFSETQ.